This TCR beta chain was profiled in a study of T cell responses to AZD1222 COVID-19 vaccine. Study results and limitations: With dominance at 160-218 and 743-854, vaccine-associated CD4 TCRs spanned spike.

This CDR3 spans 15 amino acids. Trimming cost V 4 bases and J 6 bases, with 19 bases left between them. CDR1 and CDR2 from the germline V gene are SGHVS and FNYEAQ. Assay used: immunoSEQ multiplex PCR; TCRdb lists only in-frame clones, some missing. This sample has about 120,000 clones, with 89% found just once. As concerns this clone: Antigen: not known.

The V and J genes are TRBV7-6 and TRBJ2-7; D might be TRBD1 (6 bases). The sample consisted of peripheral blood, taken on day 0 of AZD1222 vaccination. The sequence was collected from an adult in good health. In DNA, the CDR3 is TGTGCCAGCAGCTCCTTAATGGGCAGGGGTTTCGAGCAGTACTTC. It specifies CASSSLMGRGFEQYF. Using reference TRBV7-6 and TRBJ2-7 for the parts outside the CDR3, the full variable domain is GAGVSQSPRYKVTKRGQDVALRCDPISGHVSLYWYRQALGQGPEFLTYFNYEAQQDKSGLPNDRFSAERPEGSISTLTIQRTEQRDSAMYRCASSSLMGRGFEQYFGPGTRLTVT.